This entry lists 21 T cell receptor beta chains sequenced from one sample in a study of blood T cell repertoires in COVID-19. The data were produced by immunoSEQ multiplex PCR, yet TCRdb's version contains in-frame clones alone and is incomplete. The sample lists around 80,000 clones; around 87% were seen once. Source material: peripheral blood. The receptors were gathered from a man older than 75 with active or convalescent COVID-19.

The rearrangement uses TRBV6-5 and TRBJ2-3; no definite D call. The germline V and J ends were trimmed by 6 bases and 2 bases, with 12 bases remaining between them. Germline V gene data show CDR1 as MNHEY and CDR2 as SVGAGI. CDR3 length: 14 amino acids. Written as DNA, the CDR3 is TGTGCCAGCAGCGTTTTCACAGACACAGATACGCAGTATTTT. Residues: CASSVFTDTDTQYF.

The CDR3 protein is CASSPTGTIYGYTF. The DNA of the CDR3 is TGTGCCAGCAGCCCAACCGGGACAATCTATGGCTACACCTTC. The J gene is TRBJ1-2, the V gene TRBV5-6, with a weak D call TRBD1 (6 bases). Germline CDR1 reads SGHDT; CDR2 reads YYEEEE. This CDR3 contains 14 residues. V was clipped by 4 bases and J by 4 bases, with 14 bases between them. Supplemented by reference TRBV5-6 and TRBJ1-2, the full variable domain reads DAGVTQSPTHLIKTRGQQVTLRCSPKSGHDTVSWYQQALGQGPQFIFQYYEEEERQRGNFPDRFSGHQFPNYSSELNVNALLLGDSALYLCASSPTGTIYGYTFGSGTRLTVV.

The CDR3 loop is CASGLAGSTGFAAQYF. The CDR3 DNA reads as TGTGCCAGCGGACTAGCGGGATCTACAGGCTTTGCGGCCCAGTACTTC. V and J are TRBV7-9 and TRBJ2-5; the match to TRBD2 covers 12 bases. Trimming removed 8 bases from V and 9 bases from J; junction bases left unmatched: 16. CDR3 length: 16 amino acids. The germline V gene has CDR1 SEHNR and CDR2 FQNEAQ (reference sequence).

V and J are TRBV6-5 and TRBJ1-1; TRBD1 matches 7 bases. V lost 7 bases and J lost 5; bases outside the gene matches: 7. CDR1 MNHEY and CDR2 SVGAGI come from the germline V gene. CDR3 size: 13 residues. CDR3 DNA sequence: TGTGCCAGCATAGGGGGCCCTAGGACTGAAGCTTTCTTT. Translation: CASIGGPRTEAFF.

The chain carries TRBV9 and TRBJ1-2; 10 bases agree with TRBD1. Germline V gene data show CDR1 as SGDLS and CDR2 as YYNGEE. J gave up 4 bases and V 4 bases, and 10 bases lay outside the gene matches. This CDR3 contains 16 residues. The CDR3 DNA reads TGTGCCAGCAGCTCTAACCCGGGACAGGGGTTCTATGGCTACACCTTC. Amino acids: CASSSNPGQGFYGYTF.

The V gene is TRBV19, the J gene TRBJ1-5; 8 nucleotides agree with TRBD1. CDR1 LNHDA and CDR2 SQIVND come from the germline V gene (reference sequence). V gave up 1 base and J gave up 7 bases; unmatched junction bases: 6. The CDR3 is made up of 15 amino acids. DNA of the CDR3: TGTGCCAGTAGTATAGTGAGGCAGGGGGCACAGCCCCAGCATTTT. It is translated as CASSIVRQGAQPQHF. Based on the CDR3 plus reference TRBV19 and TRBJ1-5, the full variable domain is DGGITQSPKYLFRKEGQNVTLSCEQNLNHDAMYWYRQDPGQGLRLIYYSQIVNDFQKGDIAEGYSVSREKKESFPLTVTSAQKNPTAFYLCASSIVRQGAQPQHFGDGTRLSIL.

This chain uses TRBV19 with TRBJ2-2, with a possible D match to TRBD1 (6 bases). Trimming removed 5 bases at V and 2 bases at J, with 21 bases between. Germline V gene lookup returns CDR1 LNHDA and CDR2 SQIVND (reference sequence). The CDR3 runs to 18 residues. In nucleotides, the CDR3 is TGTGCCAGTAGTCCTATAGGCTTACAGGGAGATAACACCGGGGAGCTGTTTTTT. Translating gives CASSPIGLQGDNTGELFF.

The chain employs TRBV7-9 and TRBJ1-1; no firm D call. The germline V gene has CDR1 SEHNR and CDR2 FQNEAQ (reference sequence). The CDR3 covers 14 residues. V gave up 7 bases and J gave up 0 bases, with 12 bases separating them. The CDR3 spells CASTRDPMNTEAFF. The CDR3 nucleotides are TGTGCCAGCACCCGGGATCCTATGAACACTGAAGCTTTCTTT.

A few counts support this clone. The chain is built from TRBV11-3 and TRBJ1-2, with unresolved D. Between the trimmed V and J ends, which lost 2 bases and 13 bases, there was a span of 11 bases. Per germline, CDR1 SGHNT and CDR2 YENEEA. The CDR3 has 11 amino acids. This CDR3 is CASSLSEVPTF. CDR3 coding DNA: TGTGCCAGCAGCTTATCGGAGGTTCCCACCTTC.

This chain links TRBV3-1 (or the pseudogene TRBV3-2) with TRBJ1-1; TRBD1 is a possible D gene (5 bases). The CDR3 totals 13 residues. Per the germline V gene, CDR1 is LGHDT and CDR2 is YNNKEL (reference sequence). Trimming cost V 3 bases and J 1 base, with 6 bases left between them. DNA for the CDR3: TGTGCCAGCAGCCAGACAGAGAACACTGAAGCTTTCTTT. This sequence encodes CASSQTENTEAFF.

This clone was seen only once. The chain is built from TRBV5-1 and TRBJ1-1; possibly TRBD1 for D (5 bases). The CDR3 is made up of 14 amino acids. CDR1 and CDR2 from the germline V gene are SGHRS and YFSETQ. V lost 1 base and J lost 4, with 11 bases in between. CDR3 coding DNA: TGCGCCAGCAGCTTGATCAGGGAAGGCACTGAAGCTTTCTTT. Translating gives CASSLIREGTEAFF.

The chain is built from TRBV13 and TRBJ1-3, with 11 bases matching TRBD1. CDR3 length equals 17 residues. Germline CDR1 PRHDT, CDR2 FYEKMQ (reference sequence). Trimming removed 5 bases from V and 1 base from J; junction bases left unmatched: 7. The CDR3 nucleotides are TGTGCCAGCAGCCTACTAGGACAGGGGGCTTCTGGAAACACCATATATTTT. Translation: CASSLLGQGASGNTIYF.

The DNA for the CDR3 is TGTGCCAGTAGTTCGACAGGGGGCAAAAACACCATATATTTT. This sequence encodes CASSSTGGKNTIYF. The chain combines TRBV19 with TRBJ1-3; TRBD1 matches at 10 bases. V was pared by 5 bases and J by 6 bases, with 4 bases of the junction left unmatched. Germline V CDR1 and CDR2: LNHDA, SQIVND (reference sequence). The CDR3 sequence is 14 residues long.

The chain links TRBV30 to TRBJ1-2; TRBD1 might be the D (6 bases). This CDR3 has 14 amino acids. The V end was cut by 3 bases, the J end by 7 bases, with 18 bases between. Germline CDR1 reads GTSNPN; CDR2 reads SVGIG (reference sequence). The CDR3 DNA reads as TGTGCCTGGAGAGAGACAGGCTCCCTCCTTGGCTACACCTTC. This encodes CAWRETGSLLGYTF.

In this sample, this clone turned up once. CDR3 DNA sequence: TGTGCCAGTAGTACAAGCGGTCGGGAAAAACTGTTTTTT. This gives the protein CASSTSGREKLFF. J is TRBJ1-4 and V is TRBV19; D unresolved. CDR3 length: 13 amino acids. Germline assignment: CDR1 LNHDA and CDR2 SQIVND (reference sequence). Trimming removed 4 bases at V and 8 bases at J, with 11 bases between.

This CDR3 reads CASSLNRGETQYF. For the CDR3, the DNA is TGTGCCAGCAGCTTAAACAGGGGGGAGACCCAGTACTTC. The chain couples TRBV7-8 to TRBJ2-5; 8 nucleotides line up with TRBD1. The ends lost 2 bases at V and 5 bases at J; junction bases unmatched: 1. Germline V gene lookup returns CDR1 SGHVS and CDR2 FQNEAQ. The CDR3 consists of 13 residues.

The rearrangement joins TRBV5-1 to TRBJ2-2; D not certain. V was clipped by 4 bases and J by 6 bases, with 13 bases between them. The germline gives CDR1 SGHRS, CDR2 YFSETQ. The CDR3 runs 14 residues. The DNA for the CDR3 is TGCGCCAGCAGCCAGACAAGTCCTGCCGGGGAGCTGTTTTTT. It codes for CASSQTSPAGELFF. Variable domain in full (rest from reference TRBV5-1 and TRBJ2-2): KAGVTQTPRYLIKTRGQQVTLSCSPISGHRSVSWYQQTPGQGLQFLFEYFSETQRNKGNFPGRFSGRQFSNSRSEMNVSTLELGDSALYLCASSQTSPAGELFFGEGSRLTVL.

The V gene is TRBV4-1, the J gene TRBJ1-1; D is uncertain. Germline lookup yields CDR1 MGHRA and CDR2 YSYEKL. Trimming pared 6 bases from V and 4 bases from J, leaving 18 bases between. The CDR3 totals 15 residues. For the CDR3, the DNA is TGCGCCAGCAGTCCGAATCCCGGGGTGGGCACTGAAGCTTTCTTT. Protein: CASSPNPGVGTEAFF.

This clone was found once. The rearrangement joins TRBV19 to TRBJ1-2; possible D gene TRBD1, 6 bases. CDR1 LNHDA and CDR2 SQIVND come from the germline V gene (reference sequence). The CDR3 has 16 amino acids. V lost 3 bases and J 5 bases, leaving 19 bases between the germline ends. CDR3 DNA sequence: TGTGCCAGTAGTATTGGTCTGGGGGGGCTGGGGTATGGCTACACCTTC. Translating it yields CASSIGLGGLGYGYTF.

The table lists this clone with a few counts. J is TRBJ1-2 and V is TRBV7-3; 7 bases are shared with TRBD1. V dropped 0 bases and J dropped 4; count of bases not matched to a gene: 2. The CDR3 covers 14 residues. The germline V gene encodes CDR1 SGHTA and CDR2 FQGTGA. Here the CDR3 DNA reads TGTGCCAGCAGCTTAACCCCAGGGGGCTATGGCTACACCTTC. Protein sequence: CASSLTPGGYGYTF.

The chain uses TRBV24-1 and TRBJ2-3, with D possibly matching TRBD1 (6 bases). Germline V lookup: CDR1 KGHDR, CDR2 SFDVKD. This CDR3 is built from 15 residues. V shed 8 bases and J shed 4 bases, with 18 bases lying between them. CDR3 loop: CATTTGQGFADTQYF. CDR3 DNA sequence: TGTGCCACCACAACGGGGCAGGGGTTTGCAGATACGCAGTATTTT.